This TCR beta chain was recovered during a study of chronic HIV infection and antiretroviral therapy. CDR1 MDHEN and CDR2 SYDVKM come from the germline V gene. The length of the CDR3 is 15 residues. V was trimmed by 7 bases and J by 1 base, leaving 16 bases between them. Via MiXCR, TCRdb re-called the 5' RACE reads, giving one row per CDR3 protein. The sample includes about 48,000 distinct CDR3 sequences, about 18% of them seen just once. The J gene is TRBJ1-1, the V gene TRBV28; perhaps TRBD1 as D (5 bases). Sequencing input: peripheral blood. The sequence derives from an adult who had HIV and had not received antiretroviral therapy, or was an uninfected healthy control (not recorded which). This CDR3 is CASTLPQGKNTEAFF. CDR3 in DNA: TGTGCCAGCACTTTGCCCCAGGGCAAGAACACTGAAGCTTTCTTT.